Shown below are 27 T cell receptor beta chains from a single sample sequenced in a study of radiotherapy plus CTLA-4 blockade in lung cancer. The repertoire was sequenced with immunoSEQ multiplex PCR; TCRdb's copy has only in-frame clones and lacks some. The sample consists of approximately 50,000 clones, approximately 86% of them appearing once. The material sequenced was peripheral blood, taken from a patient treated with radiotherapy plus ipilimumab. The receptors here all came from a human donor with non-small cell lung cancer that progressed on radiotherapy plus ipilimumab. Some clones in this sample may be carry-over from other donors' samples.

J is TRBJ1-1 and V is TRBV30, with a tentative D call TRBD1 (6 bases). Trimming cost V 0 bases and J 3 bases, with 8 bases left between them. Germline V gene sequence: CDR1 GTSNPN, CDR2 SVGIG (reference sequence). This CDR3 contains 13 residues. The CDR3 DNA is TGTGCCTGGAGTGTACAGGGTGACACTGAAGCTTTCTTT. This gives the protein CAWSVQGDTEAFF.

The CDR3 spells CASSSLATSNTGELFF. In nucleotides, the CDR3 is TGTGCCAGCAGTTCACTAGCGACCTCGAACACCGGGGAGCTGTTTTTT. V and J are TRBV6-5 and TRBJ2-2; 7 bases are a match to TRBD2. The CDR3 has 16 residues. J gave up 0 bases and V 4 bases, and 5 bases lay outside the gene matches. Germline CDR1 is MNHEY and CDR2 is SVGAGI.

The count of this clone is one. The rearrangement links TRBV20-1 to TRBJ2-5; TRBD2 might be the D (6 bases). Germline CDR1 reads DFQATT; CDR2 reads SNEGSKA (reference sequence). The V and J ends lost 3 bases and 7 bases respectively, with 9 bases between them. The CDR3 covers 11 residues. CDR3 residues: CSARTGVTQYF. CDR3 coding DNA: TGCAGTGCTAGGACGGGAGTGACCCAGTACTTC.

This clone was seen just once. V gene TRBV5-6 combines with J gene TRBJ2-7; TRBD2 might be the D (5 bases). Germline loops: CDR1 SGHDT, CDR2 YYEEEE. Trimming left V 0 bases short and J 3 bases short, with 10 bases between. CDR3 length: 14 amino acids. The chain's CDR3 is CASSLAVGSYEQYF. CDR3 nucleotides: TGTGCCAGCAGCTTGGCGGTTGGGAGCTACGAGCAGTACTTC.

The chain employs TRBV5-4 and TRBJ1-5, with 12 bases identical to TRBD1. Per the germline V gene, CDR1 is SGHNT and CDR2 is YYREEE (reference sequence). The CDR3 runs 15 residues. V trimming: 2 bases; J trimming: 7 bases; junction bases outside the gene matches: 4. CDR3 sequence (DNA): TGTGCCAGCAGCTTCGGGACAGGGGGCGACCAGCCCCAGCATTTT. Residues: CASSFGTGGDQPQHF.

The CDR3 region has the DNA TGTGCCAGCAGTTTCACAGGGAACACTGAAGCTTTCTTT. This sequence encodes CASSFTGNTEAFF. This sequence joins TRBV6-6 and TRBJ1-1, with D possibly being TRBD1 (5 bases). This CDR3 is 13 amino acids long. Looked up from germline, CDR1 is MNHNY and CDR2 is SVGAGI (reference sequence). Between the trimmed V and J ends, which lost 4 bases and 1 base, there was a span of 7 bases.

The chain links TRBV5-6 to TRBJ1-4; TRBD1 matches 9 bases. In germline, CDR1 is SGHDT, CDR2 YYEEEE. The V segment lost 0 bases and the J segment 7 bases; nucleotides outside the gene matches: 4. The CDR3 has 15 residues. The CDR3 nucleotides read TGTGCCAGCAGCTTGGATTACAGGGGGCCTGAAAAACTGTTTTTT. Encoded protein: CASSLDYRGPEKLFF. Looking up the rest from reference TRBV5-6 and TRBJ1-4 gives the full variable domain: DAGVTQSPTHLIKTRGQQVTLRCSPKSGHDTVSWYQQALGQGPQFIFQYYEEEERQRGNFPDRFSGHQFPNYSSELNVNALLLGDSALYLCASSLDYRGPEKLFFGSGTQLSVL.

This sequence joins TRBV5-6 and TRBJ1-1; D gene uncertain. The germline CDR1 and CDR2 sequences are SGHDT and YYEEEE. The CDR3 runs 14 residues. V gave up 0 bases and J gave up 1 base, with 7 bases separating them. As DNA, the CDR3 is TGTGCCAGCAGCTTGGTATCGCGGAACACTGAAGCTTTCTTT. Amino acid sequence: CASSLVSRNTEAFF.

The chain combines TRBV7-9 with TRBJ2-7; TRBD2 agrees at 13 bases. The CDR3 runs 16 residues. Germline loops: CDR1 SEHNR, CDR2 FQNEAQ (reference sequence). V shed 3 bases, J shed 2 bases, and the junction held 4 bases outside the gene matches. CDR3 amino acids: CASSFVTSGRTYEQYF. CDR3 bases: TGTGCCAGCAGCTTTGTGACTAGCGGGAGGACCTACGAGCAGTACTTC.

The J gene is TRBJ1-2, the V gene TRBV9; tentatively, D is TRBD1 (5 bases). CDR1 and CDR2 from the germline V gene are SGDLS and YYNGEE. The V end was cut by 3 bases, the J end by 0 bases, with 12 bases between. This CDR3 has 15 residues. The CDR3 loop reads CASSADRFTNYGYTF. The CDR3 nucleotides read TGTGCCAGCAGCGCTGACAGATTCACTAACTATGGCTACACCTTC. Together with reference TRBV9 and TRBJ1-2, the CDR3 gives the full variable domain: DSGVTQTPKHLITATGQRVTLRCSPRSGDLSVYWYQQSLDQGLQFLIQYYNGEERAKGNILERFSAQQFPDLHSELNLSSLELGDSALYFCASSADRFTNYGYTFGSGTRLTVV.

The CDR3 loop reads CASSQEYSGRDTIYF. In DNA, the CDR3 is TGCGCCAGCAGCCAAGAGTATTCGGGTAGAGACACCATATATTTT. The chain couples TRBV4-3 to TRBJ1-3; no definite D call. The CDR3 loop spans 15 amino acids. The V gene's germline CDR1 is LGHNA and CDR2 YSLEER. The V end was cut by 0 bases, the J end by 8 bases, with 14 bases between.

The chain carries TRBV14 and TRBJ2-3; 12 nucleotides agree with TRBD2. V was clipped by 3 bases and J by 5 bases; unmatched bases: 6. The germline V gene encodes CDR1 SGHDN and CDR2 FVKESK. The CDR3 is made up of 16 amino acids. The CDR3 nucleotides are TGTGCCAGCAGCCATCTAGCGGGGGGGCCGAAAGATACGCAGTATTTT. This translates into CASSHLAGGPKDTQYF.

CDR3 nucleotide sequence: TGCGCCAGCAGCTTGCTGGCGGGTTTGAACACCGGGGAGCTGTTTTTT. It yields the protein CASSLLAGLNTGELFF. V is TRBV5-1 and J is TRBJ2-2, with D maybe TRBD2 (5 bases). Germline CDR1 reads SGHRS; CDR2 reads YFSETQ. Trimming took off 1 base at V and 1 base at J, with 11 bases between the two ends. The CDR3 runs to 16 residues.

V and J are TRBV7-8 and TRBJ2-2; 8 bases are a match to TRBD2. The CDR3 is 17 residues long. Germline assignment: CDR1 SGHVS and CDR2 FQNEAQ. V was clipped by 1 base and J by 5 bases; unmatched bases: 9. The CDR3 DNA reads TGTGCCAGCAGCTTAGTGACCGGGAGGGGGGGGACCGGGGAGCTGTTTTTT. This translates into CASSLVTGRGGTGELFF.

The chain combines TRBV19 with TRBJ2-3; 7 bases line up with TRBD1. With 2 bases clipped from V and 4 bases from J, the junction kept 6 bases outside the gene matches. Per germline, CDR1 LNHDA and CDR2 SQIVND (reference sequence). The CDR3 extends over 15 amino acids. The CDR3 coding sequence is TGTGCCAGTAGTATAACCACAGGGGCGGCAGATACGCAGTATTTT. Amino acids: CASSITTGAADTQYF.

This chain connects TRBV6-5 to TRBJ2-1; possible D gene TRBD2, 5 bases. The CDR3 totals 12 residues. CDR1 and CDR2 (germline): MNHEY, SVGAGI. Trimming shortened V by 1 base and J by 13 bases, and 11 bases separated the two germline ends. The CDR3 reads CASSYWLAPQFF. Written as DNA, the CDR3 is TGTGCCAGCAGTTACTGGCTAGCCCCCCAGTTCTTC.

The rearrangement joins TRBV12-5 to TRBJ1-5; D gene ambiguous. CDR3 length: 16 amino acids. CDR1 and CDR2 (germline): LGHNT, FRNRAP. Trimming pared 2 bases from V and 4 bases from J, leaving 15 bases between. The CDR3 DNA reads TGTGCTAGTGGTTTGTTAGGCACGGGTTTGAATCAGCCCCAGCATTTT. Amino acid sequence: CASGLLGTGLNQPQHF.

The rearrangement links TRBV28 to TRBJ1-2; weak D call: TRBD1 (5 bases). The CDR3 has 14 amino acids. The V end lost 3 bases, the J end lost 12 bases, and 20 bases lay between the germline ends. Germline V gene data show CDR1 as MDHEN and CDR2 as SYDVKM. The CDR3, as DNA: TGTGCCAGCAGTTTCCCGGGACTGGCCCCCGGTGACACCTTC. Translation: CASSFPGLAPGDTF.

CDR3 sequence (DNA): TGTGCCAGCAGCCAAGGGACAGAATATAATTCACCCCTCCACTTT. Encoded protein: CASSQGTEYNSPLHF. The V call is TRBV14, the J call TRBJ1-6; D may be TRBD1 (6 bases). Trimming removed 1 base from V and 4 bases from J, with 8 bases in between. Germline CDR1 is SGHDN and CDR2 is FVKESK. The CDR3 totals 15 residues.

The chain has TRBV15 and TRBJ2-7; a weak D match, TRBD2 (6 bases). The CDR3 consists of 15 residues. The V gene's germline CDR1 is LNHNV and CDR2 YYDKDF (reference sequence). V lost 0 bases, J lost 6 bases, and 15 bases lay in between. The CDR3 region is CATSRDNAELAEQYF. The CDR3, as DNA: TGTGCCACCAGCAGAGATAATGCCGAACTAGCCGAGCAGTACTTC.

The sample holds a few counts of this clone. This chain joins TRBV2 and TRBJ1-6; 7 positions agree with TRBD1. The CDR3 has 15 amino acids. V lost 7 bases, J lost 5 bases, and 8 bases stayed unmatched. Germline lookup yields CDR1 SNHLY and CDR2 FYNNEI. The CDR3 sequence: CASTFYGTDNSPLHF. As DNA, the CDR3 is TGTGCCAGCACCTTTTACGGGACAGATAATTCACCCCTCCACTTT.

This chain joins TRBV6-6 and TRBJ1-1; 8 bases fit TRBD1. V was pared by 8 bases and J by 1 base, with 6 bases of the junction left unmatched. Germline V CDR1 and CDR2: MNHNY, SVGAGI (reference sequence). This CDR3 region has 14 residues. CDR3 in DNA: TGTGCCAGCCTTGAGACAGGGGCGAACACTGAAGCTTTCTTT. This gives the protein CASLETGANTEAFF.

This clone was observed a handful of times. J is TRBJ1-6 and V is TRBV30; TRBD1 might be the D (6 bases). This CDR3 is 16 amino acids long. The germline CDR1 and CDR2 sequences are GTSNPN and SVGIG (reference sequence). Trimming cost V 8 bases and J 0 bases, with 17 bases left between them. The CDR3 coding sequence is TGTGCCGGGGGCGAGAAGGAGTCCTCCTATAATTCACCCCTCCACTTT. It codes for CAGGEKESSYNSPLHF.

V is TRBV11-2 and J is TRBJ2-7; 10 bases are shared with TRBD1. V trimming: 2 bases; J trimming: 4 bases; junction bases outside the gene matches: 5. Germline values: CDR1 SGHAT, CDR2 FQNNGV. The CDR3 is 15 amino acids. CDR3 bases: TGTGCCAGCAGCTTACTGGACAGGGGGATATACGAGCAGTACTTC. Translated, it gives CASSLLDRGIYEQYF.

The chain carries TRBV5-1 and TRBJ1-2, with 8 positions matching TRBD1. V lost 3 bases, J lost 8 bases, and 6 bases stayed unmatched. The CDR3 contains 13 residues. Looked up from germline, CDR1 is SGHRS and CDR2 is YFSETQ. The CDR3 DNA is TGCGCCAGCAGCTCCCCGACAGGGGACGGCTACACCTTC. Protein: CASSSPTGDGYTF. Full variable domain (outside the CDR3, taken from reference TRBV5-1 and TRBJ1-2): KAGVTQTPRYLIKTRGQQVTLSCSPISGHRSVSWYQQTPGQGLQFLFEYFSETQRNKGNFPGRFSGRQFSNSRSEMNVSTLELGDSALYLCASSSPTGDGYTFGSGTRLTVV.

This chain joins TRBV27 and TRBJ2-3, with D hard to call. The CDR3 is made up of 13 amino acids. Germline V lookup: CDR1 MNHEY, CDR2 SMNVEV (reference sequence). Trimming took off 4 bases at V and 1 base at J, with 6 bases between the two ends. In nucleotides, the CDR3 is TGTGCCAGCAGTTACTTTGGCACAGATACGCAGTATTTT. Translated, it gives CASSYFGTDTQYF.

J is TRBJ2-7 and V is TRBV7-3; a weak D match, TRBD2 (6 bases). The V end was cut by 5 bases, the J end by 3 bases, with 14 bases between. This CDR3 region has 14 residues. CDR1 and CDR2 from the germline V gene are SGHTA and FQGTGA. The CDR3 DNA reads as TGTGCCAGCAGCGGAAGACTAGATTACTACGAGCAGTACTTC. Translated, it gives CASSGRLDYYEQYF.